The clone carrying this T cell receptor beta chain was counted once. Trimming took off 7 bases at V and 0 bases at J, with 10 bases between the two ends. Germline-derived CDR1 and CDR2 are MDHEN and SYDVKM. There are 14 residues in the CDR3. Repertoires were generated with immunoSEQ multiplex PCR, while TCRdb's copy carries only in-frame clones and drops some. The repertoire includes some 420,000 clones, 75% to 90% of them detected once, and around 1.1% sits in the top ten. The sample originates from a study of blood T cell repertoires in COVID-19. The receptor's source is a man under 40 who had recovered from COVID-19. The chain recombines TRBV28 with TRBJ2-1; D possibly corresponds to TRBD2 (5 bases). Sample: PBMCs or T cells enriched from blood (not recorded which). The CDR3 DNA sequence: TGTGCCAGCAAAACGGGAAACTCCTACAATGAGCAGTTCTTC. Translating gives CASKTGNSYNEQFF. Drawing the rest from reference TRBV28 and TRBJ2-1, the complete variable domain is DVKVTQSSRYLVKRTGEKVFLECVQDMDHENMFWYRQDPGLGLRLIYFSYDVKMKEKGDIPEGYSVSREKKERFSLILESASTNQTSMYLCASKTGNSYNEQFFGPGTRLTVL.